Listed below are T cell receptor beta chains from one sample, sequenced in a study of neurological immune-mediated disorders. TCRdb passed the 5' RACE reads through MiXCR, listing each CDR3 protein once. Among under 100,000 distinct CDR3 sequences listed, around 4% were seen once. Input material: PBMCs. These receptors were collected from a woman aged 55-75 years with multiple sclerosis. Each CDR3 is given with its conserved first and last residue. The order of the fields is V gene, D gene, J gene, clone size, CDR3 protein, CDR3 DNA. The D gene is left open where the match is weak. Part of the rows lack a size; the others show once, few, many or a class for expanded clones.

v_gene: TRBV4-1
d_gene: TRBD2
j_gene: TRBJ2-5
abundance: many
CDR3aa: CASSQAISGGTQETQYF
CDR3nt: TGCGCCAGCAGCCAAGCAATTAGCGGGGGGACTCAAGAGACCCAGTACTTC

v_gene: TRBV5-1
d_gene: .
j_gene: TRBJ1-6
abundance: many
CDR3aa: CASSADGQLNSPLHF
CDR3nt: TGCGCCAGCAGCGCTGACGGACAGCTCAATTCACCCCTCCACTTT

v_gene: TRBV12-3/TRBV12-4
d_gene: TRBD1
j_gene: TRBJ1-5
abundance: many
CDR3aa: CASTRTGRSQPQHF
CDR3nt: TGTGCCAGCACCAGGACAGGCCGCAGTCAGCCCCAGCATTTT

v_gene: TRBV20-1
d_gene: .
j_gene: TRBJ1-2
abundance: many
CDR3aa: CSAREGGDGGVYGYTF
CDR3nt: TGCAGTGCTAGAGAGGGCGGTGACGGAGGGGTCTATGGCTACACCTTC

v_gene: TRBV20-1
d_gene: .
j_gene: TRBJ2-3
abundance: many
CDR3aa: CSARARLTFSTDTQYF
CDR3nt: TGCAGTGCTAGAGCGCGACTAACCTTTAGCACAGATACGCAGTATTTT

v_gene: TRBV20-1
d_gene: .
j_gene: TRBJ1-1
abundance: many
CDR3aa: CSARDGGEVNTEAFF
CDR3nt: TGCAGTGCTAGAGATGGGGGGGAGGTGAACACTGAAGCTTTCTTT

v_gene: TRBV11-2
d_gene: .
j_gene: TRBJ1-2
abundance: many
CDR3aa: CASSKSGTNYGYTF
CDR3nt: TGTGCCAGCAGCAAGTCGGGAACTAACTATGGCTACACCTTC

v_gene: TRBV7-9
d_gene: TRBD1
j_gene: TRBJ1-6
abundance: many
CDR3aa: CASSLALAGGNSPLHF
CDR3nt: TGTGCCAGCAGCTTAGCCTTGGCAGGGGGTAATTCACCCCTCCACTTT

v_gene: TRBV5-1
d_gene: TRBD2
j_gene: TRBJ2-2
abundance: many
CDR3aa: CASSLASGGIQNTGELFF
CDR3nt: TGCGCCAGCAGCTTGGCTAGCGGGGGGATCCAAAACACCGGGGAGCTGTTTTTT

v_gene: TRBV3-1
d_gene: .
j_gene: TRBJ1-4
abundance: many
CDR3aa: CASSQGGASNEKLFF
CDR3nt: TGTGCCAGCAGCCAAGGAGGGGCATCCAATGAAAAACTGTTTTTT

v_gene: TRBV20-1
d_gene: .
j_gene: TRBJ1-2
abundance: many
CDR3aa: CSATRQINYGYTF
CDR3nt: TGCAGTGCTACAAGACAGATCAACTATGGCTACACCTTC

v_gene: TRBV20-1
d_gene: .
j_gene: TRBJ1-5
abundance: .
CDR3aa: CSAPTDPHSNQPQHF
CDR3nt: TGCAGCGCCCCCACAGATCCCCATAGCAATCAGCCCCAGCATTTT

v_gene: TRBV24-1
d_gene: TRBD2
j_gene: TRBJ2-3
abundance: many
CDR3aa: CATSDPAGGGGTDTQYF
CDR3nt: TGTGCCACCAGTGACCCCGCGGGGGGAGGGGGCACAGATACGCAGTATTTT

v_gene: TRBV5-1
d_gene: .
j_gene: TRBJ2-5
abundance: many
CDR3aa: CASSLAGPQETQYF
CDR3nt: TGCGCCAGCAGCTTGGCAGGACCCCAAGAGACCCAGTACTTC

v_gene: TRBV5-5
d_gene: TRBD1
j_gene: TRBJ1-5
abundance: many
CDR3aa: CASSKGQGQGQPQHF
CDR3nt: TGTGCCAGCAGCAAAGGACAGGGACAAGGTCAGCCCCAGCATTTT

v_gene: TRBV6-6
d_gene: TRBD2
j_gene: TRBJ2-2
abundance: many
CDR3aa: CASSYQGGTNTGELFF
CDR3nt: TGTGCCAGCAGTTACCAGGGAGGGACGAACACCGGGGAGCTGTTTTTT

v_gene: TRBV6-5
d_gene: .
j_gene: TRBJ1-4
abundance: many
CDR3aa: CASSYKGYRENEKLFF
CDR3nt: TGTGCCAGCAGTTATAAGGGATACAGGGAGAATGAAAAACTGTTTTTT